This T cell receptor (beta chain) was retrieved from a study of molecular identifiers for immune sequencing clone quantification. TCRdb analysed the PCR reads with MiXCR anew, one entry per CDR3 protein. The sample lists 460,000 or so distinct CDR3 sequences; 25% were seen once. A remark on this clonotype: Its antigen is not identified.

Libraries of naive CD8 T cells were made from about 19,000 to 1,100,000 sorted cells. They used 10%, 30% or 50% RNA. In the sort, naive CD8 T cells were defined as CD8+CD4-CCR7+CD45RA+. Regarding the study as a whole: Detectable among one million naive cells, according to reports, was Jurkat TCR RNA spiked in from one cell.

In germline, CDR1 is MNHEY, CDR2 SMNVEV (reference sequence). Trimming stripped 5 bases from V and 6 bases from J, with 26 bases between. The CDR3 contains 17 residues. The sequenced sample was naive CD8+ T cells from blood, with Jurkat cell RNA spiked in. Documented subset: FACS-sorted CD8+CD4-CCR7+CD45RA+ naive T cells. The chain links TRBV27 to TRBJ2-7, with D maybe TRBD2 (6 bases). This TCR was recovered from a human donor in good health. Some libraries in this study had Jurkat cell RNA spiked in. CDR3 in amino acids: CASSRYSWARREVEQYF. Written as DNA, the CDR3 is TGTGCCAGCAGTCGCTATTCTTGGGCTAGGAGGGAGGTCGAGCAGTACTTC.